This passage covers 13 T cell receptor beta chains from one sample sequenced in a study of OX40 agonist ivuxolimab in advanced cancers. Using immunoSEQ multiplex PCR, the repertoire was profiled, and TCRdb retains in-frame clones only, with some absent. Of approximately 120,000 clones detected, approximately 90% appear once; the ten largest clones hold around 0.81%. The material was CD4+ or CD8+ T cells sorted from blood, obtained in a trial of the OX40 agonist ivuxolimab. The receptors were gathered from an adult with an advanced solid tumor such as melanoma, head and neck, liver or kidney cancer.

This clone was seen only once. The J gene is TRBJ1-1, the V gene TRBV19; D gene unclear. Trimming left V 6 bases short and J 2 bases short, with 16 bases between. The CDR3 totals 15 residues. The germline V gene has CDR1 LNHDA and CDR2 SQIVND (reference sequence). CDR3 nucleotides: TGTGCCAGTAGCCCAAACGGGTTACCCAACACTGAAGCTTTCTTT. As protein: CASSPNGLPNTEAFF. Combining the CDR3 with reference TRBV19 and TRBJ1-1 gives the whole variable domain DGGITQSPKYLFRKEGQNVTLSCEQNLNHDAMYWYRQDPGQGLRLIYYSQIVNDFQKGDIAEGYSVSREKKESFPLTVTSAQKNPTAFYLCASSPNGLPNTEAFFGQGTRLTVV.

This chain links TRBV27 with TRBJ1-1; possible D gene TRBD1, 6 bases. Germline-derived CDR1 and CDR2 are MNHEY and SMNVEV (reference sequence). V was cut by 8 bases and J by 2 bases, with 15 bases left in between. This CDR3 has 14 residues. The CDR3 DNA is TGTGCCAGCTTCCCTGGACAGATTAACACTGAAGCTTTCTTT. Protein: CASFPGQINTEAFF.

The genes are TRBV10-1 and TRBJ2-1; 12 nucleotides align to TRBD2. The V gene end was trimmed by 4 bases and the J gene end by 7 bases; junction bases not matched to a gene: 2. The CDR3 totals 14 residues. The germline gives CDR1 WNHNN, CDR2 SYGVQD (reference sequence). The CDR3 DNA sequence: TGCGCCAGCAGTGTGACTAGCGGGAGTAATGAGCAGTTCTTC. Translation: CASSVTSGSNEQFF.

This clone showed up just a few times. This sequence joins TRBV27 and TRBJ2-1; TRBD1 aligns across 9 bases. This CDR3 has 18 amino acids. CDR1 MNHEY and CDR2 SMNVEV come from the germline V gene (reference sequence). J gave up 2 bases and V 6 bases, and 14 bases lay outside the gene matches. CDR3 region: CASRQDRGAKSPYNEQFF. CDR3 bases: TGTGCCAGCAGGCAAGACAGGGGGGCGAAATCGCCCTACAATGAGCAGTTCTTC.

The chain joins TRBV29-1 to TRBJ2-5; no reliable D call. V was cut by 8 bases and J by 4 bases, with 11 bases left in between. This CDR3 has 11 amino acids. Germline V gene lookup returns CDR1 SQVTM and CDR2 ANQGSEA. The CDR3 coding sequence is TGCAGCTCCGGTGTCCGAGAGACCCAGTACTTC. Translation: CSSGVRETQYF.

This chain joins TRBV6-1 and TRBJ2-7; 7 bases fit TRBD1. The J segment lost 4 bases and the V segment lost 6 bases, leaving 9 bases of the junction unmatched. CDR3 length equals 14 residues. CDR1 and CDR2 (germline): MNHNS, SASEGT. CDR3 in amino acids: CASRGLDRAYEQYF. CDR3 nucleotide sequence: TGTGCCAGCAGGGGCCTCGACAGGGCTTACGAGCAGTACTTC.

CDR3 nucleotide sequence: TGTGCCAGTAGTAAAGGGGCCGAAATCTATGGCTACACCTTC. It encodes CASSKGAEIYGYTF. The chain employs TRBV19 and TRBJ1-2; D is perhaps TRBD1 (5 bases). CDR1 and CDR2 (germline): LNHDA, SQIVND (reference sequence). This CDR3 is built from 14 residues. The V gene lost 4 bases and the J gene lost 4 bases, with 13 bases spanning the gap.

The chain links TRBV10-2 to TRBJ1-1; D is perhaps TRBD1 (5 bases). Germline CDR1 WSHSY, CDR2 SAAADI. This CDR3 has 13 amino acids. Trimming removed 2 bases from V and 1 base from J, with 5 bases in between. Here the CDR3 DNA reads TGCGCCAGCAGTGAGGGGGGGAACACTGAAGCTTTCTTT. Its translation: CASSEGGNTEAFF.

The rearrangement links TRBV28 to TRBJ1-1, with D tentatively TRBD1 (5 bases). Germline lookup yields CDR1 MDHEN and CDR2 SYDVKM. The V end lost 10 bases, the J end lost 11 bases, and 23 bases lay between the germline ends. This CDR3 has 13 residues. In nucleotides, the CDR3 is TGTGCCACCGAAGTCGGGGGAGGTACCATCGCTTTCTTT. Protein: CATEVGGGTIAFF. Drawing the rest from reference TRBV28 and TRBJ1-1, the complete variable domain is DVKVTQSSRYLVKRTGEKVFLECVQDMDHENMFWYRQDPGLGLRLIYFSYDVKMKEKGDIPEGYSVSREKKERFSLILESASTNQTSMYLCATEVGGGTIAFFGQGTRLTVV.

The gene calls are TRBV28 and TRBJ1-1; possibly TRBD1 for D (5 bases). From germline, CDR1 is MDHEN and CDR2 SYDVKM. The ends were cut back, 4 bases at V and 5 bases at J, with 8 bases in the middle. This CDR3 is 12 amino acids long. DNA of the CDR3: TGTGCCAGCAGTTCCAAGGGGACTGAAGCTTTCTTT. Translated, it gives CASSSKGTEAFF. The variable domain in full, completed from reference TRBV28 and TRBJ1-1, reads DVKVTQSSRYLVKRTGEKVFLECVQDMDHENMFWYRQDPGLGLRLIYFSYDVKMKEKGDIPEGYSVSREKKERFSLILESASTNQTSMYLCASSSKGTEAFFGQGTRLTVV.

The gene calls are TRBV11-2 and TRBJ2-3; D assignment may be TRBD1 or TRBD2 (5 bases each). Germline V lookup: CDR1 SGHAT, CDR2 FQNNGV. V lost 6 bases and J 2 bases, leaving 21 bases between the germline ends. The CDR3 length is 17 residues. The CDR3 sequence is CASSLSWGSGYTDTQYF. CDR3 sequence (DNA): TGTGCCAGCAGTCTCTCATGGGGGAGCGGCTACACAGATACGCAGTATTTT.

The chain links TRBV5-8 to TRBJ2-3, with D hard to call. V was shortened by 2 bases and J by 0 bases, with 7 bases between the two germline ends. This CDR3 has 14 amino acids. Germline V gives CDR1 SGHTS, CDR2 YDEGEE. CDR3: CASSFPGSTDTQYF. The CDR3 DNA reads TGTGCCAGCAGCTTCCCCGGCAGCACAGATACGCAGTATTTT.

The chain links TRBV14 to TRBJ2-5; D is undetermined. The J call may be in error: the DNA end matches TRBJ2-7 better. Germline V CDR1 and CDR2: SGHDN, FVKESK. This CDR3 has 14 residues. In DNA form, the CDR3 reads TGTGCCAGCAGCCCAAGAGGCTATACCTACGAGCAGTACTTC. This encodes CASSPRGYTYEQYF.